The clone carrying this T cell receptor beta chain was observed many times. CDR1 is DFQATT and CDR2 is SNEGSKA in the germline V gene (reference sequence). Deletions cut 5 bases from V and 10 bases from J, with 15 bases between. This CDR3 has 13 amino acids. The time point denotes: patch test 2, 6 weeks after DPC sensitization. Treatment: therapeutic diphenylcyclopropenone sensitization with weekly scalp DPC. Total RNA was isolated from whole blood that had not been fractionated. The data derive from a study of human T cells and chemical hapten exposure. Unique molecular identifiers were attached to individual cDNA molecules during library preparation. Each CDR3 protein gets one entry after TCRdb re-called the RACE reads with MiXCR. The sample records some 89,000 distinct CDR3 sequences, more than 8.5% being singletons.

V and J are TRBV20-1 and TRBJ1-6; the D gene is possibly TRBD1 (6 bases). The sample here was whole blood, taken in connection with sensitization to the hapten diphenylcyclopropenone (DPC). The receptor was derived from a woman in her 30s with alopecia areata. Some clones in this sample may be carry-over from other donors' samples. The CDR3 sequence: CSARLDRLSPLHF. CDR3 nucleotides: TGCAGTGCTCGACTTGACAGGCTCTCACCCCTCCACTTT.